This TCR beta chain was documented in a study of monozygotic twins with inflammatory bowel disease. Findings and caveats of the study: IBD patients exhibited fewer clonotypes shared with other individuals than healthy twins, particularly with disease activity.

The UMIs contained a 6-nucleotide sample barcode. They were added by template switching during cDNA synthesis. TCRdb reanalyzed the 5' RACE reads and collapses them to one entry per CDR3 protein, without DNA. The repertoire shows over 150,000 distinct CDR3 sequences; the top ten hold about 2.4%. To note about this clonotype: The antigen remains unidentified.

Per the germline V gene, CDR1 is SGDLS and CDR2 is YYNGEE. CDR3 length equals 17 residues. The sequence was collected from a human donor with ulcerative colitis or Crohn's disease, or a healthy co-twin of an affected twin (not recorded which). The V call is TRBV9, the J call TRBJ2-1; TCRdb returns TRBD2, unconfirmable since there is no DNA. The sample consisted of blood. CDR3 amino acids: CASGMTSGGGVYNEQFF.